The source of this T cell receptor (beta chain) is a study of T cells in Graves' hyperthyroidism and ophthalmopathy. This clonotype was detected once. CDR1 LNHDA and CDR2 SQIVND come from the germline V gene (reference sequence). This CDR3 has 15 amino acids. With 7 bases clipped from V and 3 bases from J, the junction kept 6 bases outside the gene matches. From RNA transcripts, TCR beta CDR3 regions were amplified. The study used the HTBI primer set for a first-round RT-PCR of the TCR CDR3. TCRdb recomputed calls from the multiplex PCR reads with MiXCR, one row per CDR3 protein. This sample has hundreds of thousands of distinct CDR3 sequences, with 15% to 20% found just once.

The TCR was taken from a woman aged 25 to 39 with Graves' hyperthyroidism. Sequenced material: blood. The chain is built from TRBV19 and TRBJ2-5; 12 nucleotides align to TRBD2. The CDR3 reads CASNSLAGGEETQYF. CDR3 in DNA: TGTGCCAGTAACTCACTAGCGGGAGGAGAAGAGACCCAGTACTTC.